Presented here are 18 T cell receptor beta chains from one specimen sequenced in a study of cytomegalovirus exposure and HLA in healthy donors (dated by TCRdb to between 2016 and 2019). The library was prepared using the immunoSEQ multiplex PCR assay. Held by TCRdb, this immuneACCESS table contains in-frame sequences only and omits some clones. Under half of the omission traces to an unresolved V gene where checked; the cause of the rest is unknown. Present in this sample are 330,000 or so clones, roughly 85% of which were seen just once. The ten largest clones represent 0.7% to 0.85% of the sample. Sequencing used PBMCs. The source is a woman under 30 in good health and CMV-seronegative.

V is TRBV7-2 and J is TRBJ2-3; 11 bases align to TRBD2. CDR3 size: 16 residues. Germline CDR1 reads SGHTA; CDR2 reads FQGNSA. The V segment lost 2 bases and the J segment 4 bases; nucleotides outside the gene matches: 5. The chain's CDR3 is CASSLTLAGGPDTQYF. For the CDR3, the DNA is TGTGCCAGCAGCTTAACTCTAGCGGGAGGCCCAGATACGCAGTATTTT.

The V gene is TRBV6-1, the J gene TRBJ2-7; 10 nucleotides match TRBD1. The V segment lost 8 bases and the J segment 7 bases; nucleotides outside the gene matches: 14. CDR1 and CDR2 (germline): MNHNS, SASEGT. The CDR3 runs 15 residues. Written as DNA, the CDR3 is TGTGCCAGCTGTATCCGGGACAGGGGCCTGTGGGAGCAGTACTTC. It encodes CASCIRDRGLWEQYF.

The gene calls are TRBV5-1 and TRBJ2-1, with D uncertain. This CDR3 contains 12 residues. The V gene's germline CDR1 is SGHRS and CDR2 YFSETQ. Trimming stripped 3 bases from V and 9 bases from J, with 10 bases between. This chain's CDR3 is CASSYPASEQFF. The CDR3 DNA follows: TGCGCCAGCAGCTATCCCGCTAGTGAGCAGTTCTTC.

The chain uses TRBV7-3 and TRBJ2-5; no clear D gene. From germline, CDR1 is SGHTA and CDR2 FQGTGA. This CDR3 contains 14 residues. V lost 0 bases and J 4 bases, leaving 9 bases between the germline ends. The CDR3 reads CASSLTGSVETQYF. CDR3 DNA sequence: TGTGCCAGCAGCTTAACGGGCAGTGTAGAGACCCAGTACTTC.

J is TRBJ2-7 and V is TRBV5-6; D possibly corresponds to TRBD1 (6 bases). The CDR3 is 13 amino acids. Trimming pared 6 bases from V and 2 bases from J, leaving 12 bases between. The germline V gene has CDR1 SGHDT and CDR2 YYEEEE. CDR3 loop: CASTTTGPYEQYF. Written as DNA, the CDR3 is TGTGCCAGCACCACCACAGGGCCCTACGAGCAGTACTTC.

The chain uses TRBV27 and TRBJ2-1, with a weak D call TRBD2 (5 bases). The germline CDR1 and CDR2 sequences are MNHEY and SMNVEV (reference sequence). Deletions cut 6 bases from V and 3 bases from J, with 9 bases between. The CDR3 loop spans 13 amino acids. The CDR3 loop is CASSLGDYNEQFF. In nucleotides, the CDR3 is TGTGCCAGCAGCCTCGGGGACTACAATGAGCAGTTCTTC.

The rearrangement joins TRBV9 to TRBJ2-7; D is perhaps TRBD2 (5 bases). CDR3 size: 14 residues. CDR1 is SGDLS and CDR2 is YYNGEE in the germline V gene. The V and J ends lost 0 bases and 6 bases respectively, with 13 bases between them. The CDR3 loop is CASSVVSGVGEQYF. The CDR3 DNA reads TGTGCCAGCAGCGTAGTAAGCGGAGTCGGCGAGCAGTACTTC.

This clone has just a few counts. The V and J genes are TRBV7-9 and TRBJ2-7, with 8 bases aligning to TRBD2. The CDR3 has 17 amino acids. The trim removed 1 base at V and 3 bases at J, leaving 11 bases unmatched. CDR1 is SEHNR and CDR2 is FQNEAQ in the germline V gene (reference sequence). The CDR3: CASSLVFGGRTLYEQYF. The DNA for the CDR3 is TGTGCCAGCAGCTTAGTCTTCGGCGGGAGGACCCTCTACGAGCAGTACTTC.

The chain links TRBV28 to TRBJ1-3; D is uncertain. V was clipped by 10 bases and J by 0 bases, with 22 bases between them. Germline values: CDR1 MDHEN, CDR2 SYDVKM. The CDR3 consists of 17 residues. CDR3 in DNA: TGTGCCACTCAGACTCCCTTTTTGGCCATCTCTGGAAACACCATATATTTT. Translating gives CATQTPFLAISGNTIYF.

The chain combines TRBV2 with TRBJ1-3; no clear D gene. Trimming took 2 bases from V and 2 from J, leaving 4 bases between them. Per germline, CDR1 SNHLY and CDR2 FYNNEI. This CDR3 is built from 13 residues. The CDR3 loop is CASSEQAGNTIYF. CDR3 in DNA: TGTGCCAGCAGTGAACAGGCTGGAAACACCATATATTTT.

This clone has only one observation. The gene calls are TRBV4-1 and TRBJ1-1, with D unclear. The V gene lost 4 bases and the J gene lost 4 bases, with 13 bases spanning the gap. Per germline, CDR1 MGHRA and CDR2 YSYEKL. The CDR3 runs 14 residues. CDR3 in amino acids: CASSPPVSSTEAFF. CDR3 DNA sequence: TGCGCCAGCAGCCCCCCTGTATCTAGCACTGAAGCTTTCTTT.

This clone has just one count. V and J are TRBV9 and TRBJ2-2; maybe TRBD2 (6 bases). This CDR3 is built from 16 residues. Germline V gene sequence: CDR1 SGDLS, CDR2 YYNGEE. Between the trimmed V and J ends, which lost 3 bases and 4 bases, there was a span of 16 bases. In nucleotides, the CDR3 is TGTGCCAGCAGCGCCCGGGGGACCCCGGGCACCGGGGAGCTGTTTTTT. Translated: CASSARGTPGTGELFF.

The V gene is TRBV9, the J gene TRBJ2-1, with 13 bases matching TRBD2. The CDR3 is 16 residues long. CDR1 SGDLS and CDR2 YYNGEE come from the germline V gene. Trimming at V came to 4 bases and at J to 5 bases, leaving 6 bases not matched to a gene. The CDR3 region has the DNA TGTGCCAGCAGCCCGGGACTAGCGGGGCCCGACAATGAGCAGTTCTTC. It encodes CASSPGLAGPDNEQFF.

This chain connects TRBV4-1 to TRBJ1-4; TRBD1 aligns across 7 bases. The CDR3 covers 15 residues. Trimming at V came to 0 bases and at J to 7 bases, leaving 5 bases not matched to a gene. CDR1 MGHRA and CDR2 YSYEKL come from the germline V gene. The CDR3 loop reads CASSQDNRGSEKLFF. Written as DNA, the CDR3 is TGCGCCAGCAGCCAAGATAACAGGGGCTCTGAAAAACTGTTTTTT.

The V gene is TRBV15, the J gene TRBJ2-5; 10 nucleotides agree with TRBD2. V trimming: 2 bases; J trimming: 2 bases; junction bases outside the gene matches: 5. Germline CDR1 and CDR2: LNHNV and YYDKDF (reference sequence). This CDR3 is 16 amino acids long. The DNA of the CDR3 is TGTGCCACCAGCAGATCCCGGACTAGCGGTCAAGAGACCCAGTACTTC. This encodes CATSRSRTSGQETQYF.

V and J are TRBV5-4 and TRBJ1-1; TRBD1 is a possible D gene (5 bases). This CDR3 has 15 residues. The germline V gene has CDR1 SGHNT and CDR2 YYREEE (reference sequence). V was cut by 5 bases and J by 1 base, with 15 bases left in between. The CDR3 nucleotides read TGTGCCAGCAGATACATATCGGGGGAGAACACTGAAGCTTTCTTT. Encoded protein: CASRYISGENTEAFF.

The V gene is TRBV27, the J gene TRBJ1-4, with 7 bases aligning to TRBD1. The V segment lost 6 bases and the J segment 7 bases; nucleotides outside the gene matches: 14. Germline V CDR1 and CDR2: MNHEY, SMNVEV (reference sequence). The CDR3 extends over 16 amino acids. The CDR3, as DNA: TGTGCCAGCAGGAGACAGGGTGATTCTTCTAGTGAAAAACTGTTTTTT. Residues: CASRRQGDSSSEKLFF.

The V and J genes are TRBV28 and TRBJ2-5; perhaps TRBD1 as D (5 bases). The CDR3 sequence is 14 residues long. V was trimmed by 5 bases and J by 1 base, leaving 11 bases between them. Germline V gene lookup returns CDR1 MDHEN and CDR2 SYDVKM. The CDR3 nucleotides are TGTGCCAGCAGTCCAGGACACATCCAAGAGACCCAGTACTTC. Its translation: CASSPGHIQETQYF.